Reported below is one T cell receptor (beta chain). Its specific antigen is unknown. Base qualities are missing; no much larger clone stands one base away. This specimen comes from a study of control samples from healthy donors and cancer patients (dated by TCRdb to about 2020). The method behind the library was the immunoSEQ multiplex PCR assay. TCRdb obtained this table from immuneACCESS and retained in-frame rearrangements with V and J assigned. These tables miss some clones; where compared with another copy, unresolved V genes account for less than half of the shortfall, and the remainder is unexplained. The sample table shows 100,000 or so clones, and approximately 86% are seen once. The ten largest clones add up to around 1.3% of the sample. CDR1 and CDR2 (MNHEY, SMNVEV) derive from the germline V gene (reference sequence). Trimming at the junction amounts to 5 bases on V and 1 base on J, and the germline ends lie 8 bases apart. The CDR3 numbers 13 residues from cysteine through phenylalanine. Only CDR3 DNA is held: 39 bases, read in frame from base 1.

Sequencing input: blood. The chain is encoded by TRBV27 joined to TRBJ1-1; the D gene is not confidently resolved. The receptor was derived from a woman in her forties or fifties in good health. The encoded CDR3 is CASSQATNTEAFF. The nucleotides read TGTGCCAGCAGTCAAGCGACGAACACTGAAGCTTTCTTT.